Listed below are T cell receptor beta chains from one sample, sequenced in a study of CD8 T cells in ankylosing spondylitis. TCRdb passed the 5' RACE reads through MiXCR, listing each CDR3 protein once. The sample gives around 770,000 distinct CDR3 sequences, approximately 12% of which show up once; 0.51% is in the top ten. The sequencing sample was made of blood, either unsorted or a sorted T cell fraction (not recorded which). The receptor source for this set is a male donor with ankylosing spondylitis. Each CDR3 is given with its conserved first and last residue. A D gene is named only where the DNA matches it firmly. For some rows the clone size is stated as once, few or many, or as a class when expanded; others skip it.

cdr3_length: 11; v_call: TRBV29-1; clone_size: many; d_call: NA; j_call: TRBJ1-1; cdr3_nt: TGCAGCGTAGACGGGATAACGGGAGCTTTCTTT; cdr3_aa: CSVDGITGAFF
cdr3_length: 15; v_call: TRBV7-6; clone_size: NA; d_call: NA; j_call: TRBJ2-3; cdr3_nt: TGTGCCAGCAGCCGACGCGGCGAGTACACAGATACGCAGTATTTT; cdr3_aa: CASSRRGEYTDTQYF
cdr3_length: 13; v_call: TRBV20-1; clone_size: few; d_call: TRBD2; j_call: TRBJ2-3; cdr3_nt: TGCAGTGCTCCCAGCGGGGGGTCAGATACGCAGTATTTT; cdr3_aa: CSAPSGGSDTQYF
cdr3_length: 11; v_call: TRBV29-1; clone_size: many; d_call: TRBD1; j_call: TRBJ1-2; cdr3_nt: TGCAGCGTCGGACAGGCTGATGGCTACACCTTC; cdr3_aa: CSVGQADGYTF
cdr3_length: 13; v_call: TRBV15; clone_size: few; d_call: NA; j_call: TRBJ2-7; cdr3_nt: TGTGCCACCAGCAGAGATTTGACCTACGAGCAGTACTTC; cdr3_aa: CATSRDLTYEQYF
cdr3_length: 13; v_call: TRBV6-6; clone_size: NA; d_call: NA; j_call: TRBJ2-7; cdr3_nt: TGTGCCAGCACCCTAACCCTTAACTACGAGCAGTACTTC; cdr3_aa: CASTLTLNYEQYF
cdr3_length: 17; v_call: TRBV10-3; clone_size: few; d_call: NA; j_call: TRBJ2-7; cdr3_nt: TGTGCCACCTCCCCCCCTCGGACGTTCGTCGGGTCCTACGAGCAGTACTTC; cdr3_aa: CATSPPRTFVGSYEQYF
cdr3_length: 14; v_call: TRBV3-1; clone_size: few; d_call: TRBD2; j_call: TRBJ2-3; cdr3_nt: TGTGCCAGCAGCACCCGACTAGCGGGGGGTACGCAGTATTTT; cdr3_aa: CASSTRLAGGTQYF
cdr3_length: 18; v_call: TRBV3-1; clone_size: few; d_call: TRBD2; j_call: TRBJ2-1; cdr3_nt: TGTGCCAGCAGTGCCCGGGGACTAGCGGCGAGCTCCTACAATGAGCAGTTCTTC; cdr3_aa: CASSARGLAASSYNEQFF
cdr3_length: 15; v_call: TRBV7-8; clone_size: NA; d_call: NA; j_call: TRBJ2-5; cdr3_nt: TGTGCCAGCAGCTTAGGGTTGTACAGTCAAGAGACCCAGTACTTC; cdr3_aa: CASSLGLYSQETQYF
cdr3_length: 14; v_call: TRBV10-3; clone_size: NA; d_call: NA; j_call: TRBJ1-1; cdr3_nt: TGTGCCATCAGTGCGACGGGGGTTGACACTGAAGCTTTCTTT; cdr3_aa: CAISATGVDTEAFF
cdr3_length: 14; v_call: TRBV25-1; clone_size: few; d_call: TRBD1; j_call: TRBJ2-1; cdr3_nt: TGTGCCAGCAGTGAATCTACAGGGGGCCATGAGCAGTTCTTC; cdr3_aa: CASSESTGGHEQFF
cdr3_length: 14; v_call: TRBV19; clone_size: few; d_call: NA; j_call: TRBJ2-7; cdr3_nt: TGTGCCAGTAGTTCCCGGGACCTCTCCTACGAGCAGTACTTC; cdr3_aa: CASSSRDLSYEQYF
cdr3_length: 15; v_call: TRBV4-2; clone_size: many; d_call: TRBD2; j_call: TRBJ2-1; cdr3_nt: TGTGCCAGCAGCCAAGGGACTAGCGGGGGATATGAGCAGTTCTTC; cdr3_aa: CASSQGTSGGYEQFF
cdr3_length: 16; v_call: TRBV20-1; clone_size: NA; d_call: NA; j_call: TRBJ2-7; cdr3_nt: TGCAGTGCTAGATCGAGAACCACAGGGCCACCCTACGAGCAGTACTTC; cdr3_aa: CSARSRTTGPPYEQYF
cdr3_length: 15; v_call: TRBV12-3/TRBV12-4; clone_size: NA; d_call: TRBD2; j_call: TRBJ2-1; cdr3_nt: TGTGCCAGCAGCTTAAGCGGGGGGGCTCGCACTGAGCAGTTCTTC; cdr3_aa: CASSLSGGARTEQFF
cdr3_length: 15; v_call: TRBV20-1; clone_size: NA; d_call: NA; j_call: TRBJ1-2; cdr3_nt: TGCAGTGCTAGAGATCGCGGCAGGGTCAACTATGGCTACACCTTC; cdr3_aa: CSARDRGRVNYGYTF
cdr3_length: 14; v_call: TRBV7-2; clone_size: few; d_call: NA; j_call: TRBJ1-2; cdr3_nt: TGTGCCAGCAGCCCAGAGGGGGACGCCTATGGCTACACCTTC; cdr3_aa: CASSPEGDAYGYTF
cdr3_length: 14; v_call: TRBV5-1; clone_size: few; d_call: NA; j_call: TRBJ1-1; cdr3_nt: TGCGCCAGCAGCCTGAATCGACAGCCCACTGAAGCTTTCTTT; cdr3_aa: CASSLNRQPTEAFF
cdr3_length: 14; v_call: TRBV5-1; clone_size: few; d_call: NA; j_call: TRBJ2-5; cdr3_nt: TGCGCCAGCAGCTTGGAGTGGGGCCAAGAGACCCAGTACTTC; cdr3_aa: CASSLEWGQETQYF
cdr3_length: 16; v_call: TRBV20-1; clone_size: few; d_call: TRBD2; j_call: TRBJ2-1; cdr3_nt: TGCAGTGCTAGAGCTAGCGGGAGCTTGGACTACAATGAGCAGTTCTTC; cdr3_aa: CSARASGSLDYNEQFF
cdr3_length: 16; v_call: TRBV18; clone_size: NA; d_call: NA; j_call: TRBJ1-5; cdr3_nt: TGTGCCAGCTCACCCAGGACGGCCGTCTACGATCAGCCCCAGCATTTT; cdr3_aa: CASSPRTAVYDQPQHF
cdr3_length: 15; v_call: TRBV20-1; clone_size: NA; d_call: NA; j_call: TRBJ2-7; cdr3_nt: TGCAGTGCTAGAGATGGCACAGAAGAACACAACGAGCAGTACTTC; cdr3_aa: CSARDGTEEHNEQYF
cdr3_length: 15; v_call: TRBV15; clone_size: few; d_call: NA; j_call: TRBJ2-1; cdr3_nt: TGTGCCACCAGCAGAAGAAGCGGGCTGAACAATGAGCAGTTCTTC; cdr3_aa: CATSRRSGLNNEQFF
cdr3_length: 13; v_call: TRBV20-1; clone_size: many; d_call: NA; j_call: TRBJ1-6; cdr3_nt: TGCAGTGCTACGAGCTCCTATAATTCACCCCTCCACTTT; cdr3_aa: CSATSSYNSPLHF
cdr3_length: 17; v_call: TRBV4-2; clone_size: many; d_call: TRBD1; j_call: TRBJ2-2; cdr3_nt: TGTGCCAGCAGCCATGACCCAGGGGGCGTTGACACCGGGGAGCTGTTTTTT; cdr3_aa: CASSHDPGGVDTGELFF
cdr3_length: 15; v_call: TRBV6-2/TRBV6-3; clone_size: NA; d_call: TRBD1; j_call: TRBJ2-1; cdr3_nt: TGTGCCAGCAGTTACTCGACAGGGTCGTACAATGAGCAGTTCTTC; cdr3_aa: CASSYSTGSYNEQFF
cdr3_length: 19; v_call: TRBV6-5; clone_size: NA; d_call: TRBD1; j_call: TRBJ1-6; cdr3_nt: TGTGCCAGCAGTTACCCTAGGGACAGCCAGAGACCCAGCAGTTCACCCCTCCACTTT; cdr3_aa: CASSYPRDSQRPSSSPLHF
cdr3_length: 15; v_call: TRBV5-1; clone_size: few; d_call: TRBD2; j_call: TRBJ2-7; cdr3_nt: TGCGCCAGCAGCCCGACCGGGACTAGTACCTACGAGCAGTACTTC; cdr3_aa: CASSPTGTSTYEQYF
cdr3_length: 14; v_call: TRBV7-9; clone_size: few; d_call: TRBD2; j_call: TRBJ2-3; cdr3_nt: TGTGCCACCCTAGCGGGAGGAAGCACAGATACGCAGTATTTT; cdr3_aa: CATLAGGSTDTQYF
cdr3_length: 12; v_call: TRBV20-1; clone_size: many; d_call: NA; j_call: TRBJ1-6; cdr3_nt: TGCAGTGCTAGAGATGTGGGATCACCCCTCCACTTT; cdr3_aa: CSARDVGSPLHF